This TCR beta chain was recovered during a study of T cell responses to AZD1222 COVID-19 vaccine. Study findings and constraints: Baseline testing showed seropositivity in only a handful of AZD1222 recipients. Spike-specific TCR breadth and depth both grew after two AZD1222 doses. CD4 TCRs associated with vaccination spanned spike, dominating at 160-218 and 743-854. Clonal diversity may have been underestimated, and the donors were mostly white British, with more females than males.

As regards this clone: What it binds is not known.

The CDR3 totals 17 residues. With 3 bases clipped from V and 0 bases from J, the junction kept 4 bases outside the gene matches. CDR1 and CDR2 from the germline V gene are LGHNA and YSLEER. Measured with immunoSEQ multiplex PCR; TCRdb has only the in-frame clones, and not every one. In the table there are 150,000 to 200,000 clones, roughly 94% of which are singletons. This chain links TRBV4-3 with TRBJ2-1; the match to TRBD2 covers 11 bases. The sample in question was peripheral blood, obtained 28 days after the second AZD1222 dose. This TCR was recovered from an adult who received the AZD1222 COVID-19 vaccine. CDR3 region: CASSQATSGSSYNEQFF. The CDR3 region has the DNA TGCGCCAGCAGCCAGGCTACTAGCGGGAGCTCCTACAATGAGCAGTTCTTC.